The TCR beta chain described here comes from a study of cytomegalovirus exposure and HLA in healthy donors. CDR3 length: 17 amino acids. CDR1 is SGHNT and CDR2 is YYREEE in the germline V gene (reference sequence). The junction had 14 bases not matched to a gene; V was cut back by 0 bases and J by 9 bases. The primer mix had 60 Vbeta and 13 Jbeta primers. How the authors handled the data: About 88 million unique TCR beta chains, 10 million to 13 million of them shared, were counted by a later analysis. Here immunoSEQ multiplex PCR was the method, and the copy in TCRdb shows in-frame clones only, minus some. That table furnishes V, J and clone size, whereas the DNA furnished D and trimming. The table lists roughly 110,000 clones, less than 80% of them singletons. Of note for this clone: Its cognate antigen is unknown.

Study-wide points: The classifier, whose performance was assessed in both the original and validation cohorts, reportedly diagnosed cytomegalovirus status with high specificity and sensitivity. A missense variant in DCLRE1C was later tied to TCR beta V- and J-gene trimming.

This receptor was identified in a woman aged 25 to 39 in good health and CMV-seronegative. V and J are TRBV5-4 and TRBJ2-1, with 8 nucleotides matching TRBD1. The sequenced sample was PBMCs. CDR3 coding DNA: TGTGCCAGCAGCTTGGAAGGGCAGGGGGCGGACAAAAGTGAGCAGTTCTTC. It yields the protein CASSLEGQGADKSEQFF.